This T cell receptor beta chain emerged from a study of regulatory T cells in long-lasting Graves disease listed by TCRdb under 2021. Broadly, across the study: In the newly diagnosed Graves' disease group, patients had been taking antithyroid drugs for less than 3 months. The study was registered as a clinical trial and conducted in China. A total of roughly 33 samples were covered by TCR sequencing, comprising approximately 13 persistent and around 20 newly diagnosed Graves' disease patients. Patients with persistent Graves' disease were compared with patients with newly diagnosed Graves' disease using TCR sequencing and RNA sequencing of peripheral blood.

The time point label on this specimen signifies: newly diagnosed GD, antithyroid drugs for less than 3 months. For both TCR sequencing and RNA sequencing, RNA was extracted from PBMCs in TRIzol. The diagnosis of Graves' disease was made according to American Thyroid Association guidelines. Patients were recruited from an endocrinology department in Xi'an, China. Each patient gave around 9 milliliters of peripheral blood, collected in an EDTA anticoagulant tube. PBMCs were isolated by Ficoll Paque Plus density gradient separation without further T cell sorting. RNA quality was checked with an Agilent 2100 Bioanalyzer and agarose gel, and concentration with a NanoDrop 2000. This clonotype appeared a few times. Its antigen is still unknown. Per-nucleotide qualities are absent, and no much larger clonotype sits a single base away. Receptors were amplified or captured by multiplex PCR. Instrument used: Illumina HiSeq 4000. iRepertoire HTBI primers and Arm-PCR amplification of CDR3 regions were used to construct TCR beta libraries. PCR products were gel purified before sequencing. In the authors' own workflow: Across samples, fewer than 70 TRBV and 12 to 15 TRBJ segments were identified and used for gene usage analysis of CDR3 amino acid clonotypes. COPE and FqMerger were used to merge the filtered high-quality paired reads into contigs. BLAST was used to align contigs to IMGT TRBV, TRBD and TRBJ reference genes, and CDR3 was defined according to IMGT. Any clonotype with a frequency above 0.1% was counted as a highly expanded clone. Shannon entropy served as the measure of repertoire diversity, while the Gini coefficient captured V-J evenness. Public clonotypes were defined as clonotypes shared by more than one individual. TCRdb reworked the public reads: Q25 trimming with fastp, MiXCR clone assembly, productive beta chains retained. Rows are unified per CDR3 protein, each entry keeping the most common DNA and genes. TCRdb's processing, not the study's, gives the V and J calls here. The sample contains 370,000 or so distinct CDR3 sequences, roughly 16% of them found a single time. Jointly, the top ten make up around 21% of the sample.

Reading the germline V gene (reference sequence) gives CDR1 LNHDA and CDR2 SQIVND. V and J are truncated by 5 bases and 4 bases respectively, leaving an intervening sequence of 18 bases. The CDR3 has 16 amino acids, counting the end cysteine and phenylalanine. Only CDR3 DNA remains: 48 bases, in frame from the first base. General conclusions and limits of the study: Sequencing and analysis were limited to the TCR beta chain. The small sample size was acknowledged by the authors as a limitation that may reduce accuracy. Peripheral blood alone was examined, since thyroid tissue, which constituted the primary lesion, could not be accessed. Persistent Graves' disease patients showed lower TCR Shannon entropy and fewer highly expanded clones than newly diagnosed patients, suggesting clonal expansion. Patients with persistent disease shared more public clonotypes (about 3,000) than newly diagnosed patients did (more than 900). Preferential use of TRBV28, TRBJ1-2 and TRBJ2-5 was observed in persistent disease, whereas TRBV20-1 and TRBJ2-1 were favored in newly diagnosed disease.

These data were also reused for a study on T cells in Graves' hyperthyroidism and ophthalmopathy. The other study reports the following: Stable Graves' hyperthyroidism was defined as the absence of progression to ophthalmopathy over 18 months of follow-up. The hyperthyroidism patients were between 18 and 65 years old and newly diagnosed, with a disease duration of less than 2 months. Exclusion was applied to patients with uncontrolled infections, other autoimmune diseases, pregnancy or lactation. Diagnoses were based on clinical symptoms, serum thyroxine and TRAb, thyroid ultrasound and orbital computed tomography. The TCR CDR3 was subjected to a first round of RT-PCR using the HTBI primer set and the Qiagen OneStep RT-PCR kit. Most expanded thyroid clonotypes (frequency above 0.001) were also detected in blood, a finding suggesting that blood repertoires may reflect thyroid immune responses. In cross-validation, a model built on a 13 V-J signature told ophthalmopathy apart from stable hyperthyroidism with roughly 87% sensitivity and about 81% specificity, and in testing the same model reached 80%/75%. In validation, the model predicted progression to ophthalmopathy a median of about 6.5 months before onset, with roughly 70% sensitivity and 72.22% specificity. TCR V-J signatures able to tell the groups apart were searched for in a discovery cohort of 95 to 100 patients, of whom 40 to 45 had Graves' ophthalmopathy and around 56 had stable Graves' hyperthyroidism. Whether ophthalmopathy could be predicted prospectively was tested in an independent validation cohort made up of approximately 19 hyperthyroidism patients plus 17 patients who later progressed to ophthalmopathy. The 100 discovery patients were divided at random into training and test sets in a 7:3 ratio. Thyroid tissue and blood T-cell repertoires from six Graves' hyperthyroidism patients were also compared in the study. After blood sampling, hyperthyroidism patients were treated with methimazole at a starting dose of 30 mg daily, and ophthalmopathy patients were treated with high-dose intravenous methylprednisolone. Libraries were constructed in a second round of multiplex PCR, after which size selection and purification were carried out. Libraries were sequenced paired-end with 100 bp reads on an Illumina HiSeq2000. SOAPnuke was used to process the raw data, removing reads that contained adapters or uncalled bases, had a mean Phred below 15, or lacked an exact match to the constant primer or identifier. High-quality paired reads were merged with COPE v1.2.5, and unique nucleotide sequences were defined as clonotypes. MiTCR v1.1 was used to align the clonotypes against IMGT TRBV, TRBD and TRBJ reference segments. Analysis was restricted to V-J combinations with a frequency above 0.0001, which covered 99.2% of repertoires. The TCS score was defined as F50 (clonal expansion) divided by E x V (chaos), with BLOSUM62-based TCRdist calculated between CDR3 peptides within each V-J. Welch's t-statistics and random forest reduced several hundred V-J features to 10 to 15, which were used in a naive Bayes classifier (R e1071). Sample size was not statistically predetermined, and investigators were not blinded to group allocation. TCR Vbeta CDR3 sequencing of around 130 peripheral blood samples (43 ophthalmopathy, roughly 72 hyperthyroidism and some 17 progressor patients) is reported in the paper.

The source material was peripheral blood mononuclear cells (PBMCs), sampled at new diagnosis, from a patient treated with antithyroid drugs. The chain is encoded by TRBV19 joined to TRBJ1-5; too little of a D gene remains to name it. This receptor was obtained from a woman aged 18-29 years with Graves disease. Donor details come from another sample of the same person, matched by shared clones. The CDR3 protein: CASSPRGRRFNQPQHF. The DNA reads as follows: TGTGCCAGTAGTCCCCGAGGGAGAAGGTTTAATCAGCCCCAGCATTTT.